The present entry profiles one T cell receptor beta chain with its context. Primers used in a second PCR of roughly 6 to 11 cycles were a sample-barcoded 5' primer and a J-beta primer mix. Each CDR3 protein gets one entry after TCRdb re-called the 5' RACE reads with MiXCR. The repertoire holds 700,000 to 900,000 distinct CDR3 sequences, with 20% to 30% as singletons. The sample belongs to a study of blood T cells in healthy people across ages. Total RNA, at least 5 micrograms per sample, was extracted from PBMCs. These data were also reused for a study on T cells of mothers and their children. That work states: Amplification in the second PCR used the M1S primer, which added sample barcodes and 2-4 random nucleotides. There were over 8.5 million TCR beta CDR3 reads from each mother and around 2.7 million from each child.

Specimen: blood. The TCR was taken from a boy aged 5-17 years in good health.

The CDR3 loop reads CASSHSLPGDYEQYF. The CDR3, as DNA: TGCGCCAGCAGCCATTCTCTCCCAGGGGACTACGAGCAGTACTTC. The chain joins TRBV4-1 to TRBJ2-5, with D tentatively TRBD1 (6 bases). The DNA end favors TRBJ2-7, so the J call may be wrong. The CDR3 has 15 residues. Germline V gene lookup returns CDR1 MGHRA and CDR2 YSYEKL.